This T cell receptor (beta chain) derives from a study of cytomegalovirus exposure and HLA in healthy donors. The study, taken as a whole, reports: TRBV6-2, TRBV6-3 and some other V segments were unresolvable in 87-base-pair reads.

The trim removed 4 bases at V and 5 bases at J, leaving 9 bases unmatched. The CDR3 sequence is 15 residues long. The germline V gene encodes CDR1 MDHEN and CDR2 SYDVKM. Vbeta (60) and Jbeta (13) primers were used in the PCR. Repertoires were generated with immunoSEQ multiplex PCR, while TCRdb's copy carries only in-frame clones and drops some. This sample carries about 140,000 clones, 70% to 75% of them seen once, and the ten largest clones take roughly 1.7%. This clone showed up just once. Its antigen is still unknown. Sequencing was done on a sample of PBMCs. This chain uses TRBV28 with TRBJ2-5, with 8 bases matching TRBD2. The sequence was obtained from a woman younger than 45 in good health and CMV-seronegative. The CDR3: CASSSQRELAETQYF. The CDR3 DNA reads as TGTGCCAGCAGTTCTCAGCGGGAGTTAGCGGAGACCCAGTACTTC.